Listed below are T cell receptor beta chains from one sample, sequenced in a study of blood T cell repertoires in COVID-19. Profiling relied on immunoSEQ multiplex PCR, and the TCRdb table lists in-frame clones only, not all of them. There are approximately 150,000 clones in the sample; 84% occur only once, and roughly 8% lies in the top ten. The sequenced sample was PBMCs or T cells enriched from blood (not recorded which). These receptor sequences come from a woman aged 45-65 years who had recovered from COVID-19. CDR3s leave out the opening cysteine and the closing phenylalanine or tryptophan.

11,TRBV11-1,TRBJ2-1,ASSSPLSNEQF
11,TRBV18,TRBJ1-1,ASSRTENTEAF
11,TRBV25-1,TRBJ2-7,ASSAGGSYEQY
11,TRBV2,TRBJ1-6,ASRSSYNSPLH
13,TRBV18,TRBJ2-1,ASSPPSIASREQF
15,TRBV12-5,TRBJ1-5,ASGLWDRVRSNQPQH
13,TRBV19,TRBJ1-4,ASRRATGGDEKLF
16,TRBV5-6,TRBJ2-6,ASTGRGTGLSGANVLT
13,TRBV7-2,TRBJ1-2,ASSLQGTMSYGYT
15,TRBV19,TRBJ1-6,ASSSLAGQPNNSPLH
13,TRBV5-5,TRBJ1-5,ASSVGGVGNQPQH
9,TRBV3-1/TRBV3-2,TRBJ2-7,ASSQSREQY
14,TRBV11-3,TRBJ2-3,ASSTGAGARTDTQY
11,TRBV18,TRBJ1-6,ASSPSHTSPLH
21,TRBV10-1,TRBJ2-7,ASSESLGSLRDRGILLAYEQY
14,TRBV27,TRBJ1-5,ASRRRGRGEYQPQH
13,TRBV5-1,TRBJ2-3,ASSLEGGVPDTQY
13,TRBV29-1,TRBJ2-2,SVVPQGPNTGELF
9,TRBV7-9,TRBJ2-5,ASSFLETQY
14,TRBV7-2,TRBJ2-5,ASSLGLAGGHETQY
10,TRBV7-2,TRBJ1-2,ASSGRQGSYT
13,TRBV6-4,TRBJ2-2,ASSLLAGDTGELF
11,TRBV18,TRBJ1-2,ASSWDSSYGYT
14,TRBV19,TRBJ2-3,ASSASLAGRTDTQY
11,TRBV6-5,TRBJ2-7,ASSHPRGHEQY
13,TRBV6-5,TRBJ1-6,ASSYSGTAPSPLH
14,TRBV5-5,TRBJ1-3,ASSGTASTSGNTIY